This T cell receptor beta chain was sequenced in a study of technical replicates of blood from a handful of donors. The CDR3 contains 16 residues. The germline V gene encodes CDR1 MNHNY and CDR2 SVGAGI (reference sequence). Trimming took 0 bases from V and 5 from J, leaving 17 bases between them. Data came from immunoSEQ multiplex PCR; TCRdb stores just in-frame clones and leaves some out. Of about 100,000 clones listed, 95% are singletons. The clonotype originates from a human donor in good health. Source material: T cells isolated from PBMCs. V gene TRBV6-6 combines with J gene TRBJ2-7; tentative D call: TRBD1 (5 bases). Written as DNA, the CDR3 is TGTGCCAGCAGTTACTCATTTTTGGAAGGGGAAGACGAGCAGTACTTC. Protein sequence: CASSYSFLEGEDEQYF.